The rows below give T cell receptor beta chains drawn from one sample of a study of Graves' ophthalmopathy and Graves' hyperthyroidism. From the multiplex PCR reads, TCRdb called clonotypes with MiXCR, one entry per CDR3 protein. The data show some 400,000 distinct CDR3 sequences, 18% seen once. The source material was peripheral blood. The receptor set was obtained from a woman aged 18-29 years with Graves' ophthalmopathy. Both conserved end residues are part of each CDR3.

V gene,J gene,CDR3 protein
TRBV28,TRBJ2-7,CASRTPYEQYF
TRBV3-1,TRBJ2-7,CASSIGTGLYEQYF
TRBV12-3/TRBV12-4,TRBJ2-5,CASSLAPGTEDQETQYF
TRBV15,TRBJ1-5,CATSRDIGTGGFLVNSNQPQHF
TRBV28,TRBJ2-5,CASSEGARGLEETQYF
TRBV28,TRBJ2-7,CASKQGGRTYEQYF
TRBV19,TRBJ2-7,CASSRNGLAGSYEQYF
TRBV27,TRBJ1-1,CASSPRQGRRTEAFF
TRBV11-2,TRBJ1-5,CASSLRGQGSNQPQHF
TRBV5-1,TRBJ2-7,CASSQDGTSVYEQYF
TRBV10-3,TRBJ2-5,CAISESRETLKTQYF
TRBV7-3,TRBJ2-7,CASSARQGSYEQYF
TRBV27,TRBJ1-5,CASRPTPGGGGNQPQHF
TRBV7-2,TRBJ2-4,CASSFDRVGIQYF
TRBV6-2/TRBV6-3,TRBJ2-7,CASSYSSYEQHF
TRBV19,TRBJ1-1,CASKAGGGTEAFF
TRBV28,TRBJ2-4,CASSVIGYIQYF
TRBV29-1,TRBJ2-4,CSVEGGSKNIQYF
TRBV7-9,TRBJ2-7,CASSPGGPSSYEQYF
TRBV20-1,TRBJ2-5,CSARAGVAETQYF
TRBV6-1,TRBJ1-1,CASSEVGQDTEAFF
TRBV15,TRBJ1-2,CATSRSGDRGRYGYTF
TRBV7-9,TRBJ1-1,CASSYQGFSNTEAFF
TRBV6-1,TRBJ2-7,CASSKVVSYEQYF
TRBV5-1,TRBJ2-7,CASSRRGEAYEQYF
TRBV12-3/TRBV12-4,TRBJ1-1,CASSAGYWAFF
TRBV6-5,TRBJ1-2,CATDSYGYTF